One sample yielded the 20 T cell receptor beta chains listed below, sequenced in a study of T cell responses to AZD1222 COVID-19 vaccine. TCRdb's table, derived via immunoSEQ multiplex PCR, lists solely in-frame clones and lacks some. The data show 100,000 or so clones, more than 75% seen once. The material sequenced was peripheral blood, taken on day 0 of AZD1222 vaccination. Receptors originate from an adult in good health.

The chain uses TRBV12-3 or TRBV12-4 and TRBJ1-6; D call uncertain. Trimming removed 3 bases at V and 8 bases at J, with 8 bases between. The CDR3 consists of 13 residues. The CDR3 protein is CASSFNRDSPLHF. CDR3 DNA: TGTGCCAGCAGTTTTAATAGGGATTCACCCCTCCACTTT.

This clone has just a few counts. This chain joins TRBV7-8 and TRBJ2-1; 7 nucleotides line up with TRBD1. The CDR3 loop spans 16 amino acids. The V gene's germline CDR1 is SGHVS and CDR2 FQNEAQ. V trimming: 5 bases; J trimming: 0 bases; junction bases outside the gene matches: 7. The CDR3 DNA is TGTGCCAGCAGCCGCCGGGACAGAAGCTCCTACAATGAGCAGTTCTTC. Residues: CASSRRDRSSYNEQFF.

This clone has a handful of counts. V gene TRBV5-1 combines with J gene TRBJ2-5, with no clear D. The germline V and J ends were trimmed by 4 bases and 5 bases, with 15 bases remaining between them. The CDR3 contains 14 residues. Germline V gene data show CDR1 as SGHRS and CDR2 as YFSETQ. The CDR3 bases are TGCGCCAGCAGCCCTGGCCGGGCGTGGGAGACCCAGTACTTC. Translation: CASSPGRAWETQYF.

V and J are TRBV19 and TRBJ1-1; 9 positions match TRBD1. This CDR3 has 14 amino acids. Germline CDR1 LNHDA, CDR2 SQIVND (reference sequence). J gave up 4 bases and V 6 bases, and 6 bases lay outside the gene matches. The CDR3 loop reads CASSDRGKVTEAFF. CDR3 nucleotide sequence: TGTGCCAGTAGCGACAGGGGGAAGGTCACTGAAGCTTTCTTT.

This rearrangement joins TRBV7-7 to TRBJ2-2; 7 bases match TRBD2. Germline V gives CDR1 SSHAT, CDR2 FNYEAQ (reference sequence). The CDR3 covers 14 residues. J gave up 4 bases and V 5 bases, and 4 bases lay outside the gene matches. The CDR3 nucleotides read TGTGCCAGCAGCCCAAGGGAGGGCACCGGGGAGCTGTTTTTT. Its protein is CASSPREGTGELFF.

The chain combines TRBV10-3 with TRBJ1-1; a possible D gene is TRBD1 (5 bases). CDR3 length: 12 amino acids. From germline, CDR1 is ENHRY and CDR2 SYGVKD. Between the trimmed V and J ends, which lost 10 bases and 4 bases, there was a span of 13 bases. CDR3 amino acids: CATGEGGTEAFF. Here the CDR3 DNA reads TGTGCCACGGGGGAGGGCGGCACTGAAGCTTTCTTT.

This sequence joins TRBV7-2 and TRBJ1-4, with TRBD1 matching 7 bases. After removal of 5 bases from V and 6 bases from J, the junction contained 9 bases not matched to a gene. CDR1 is SGHTA and CDR2 is FQGNSA in the germline V gene. The CDR3 length is 15 residues. Here the CDR3 reads CASSITGDKDEKLFF. CDR3 DNA sequence: TGTGCCAGCAGCATAACAGGGGATAAGGATGAAAAACTGTTTTTT.

The chain recombines TRBV6-5 with TRBJ1-4; 8 nucleotides match TRBD1. The CDR3 totals 15 residues. The germline V gene encodes CDR1 MNHEY and CDR2 SVGAGI. V trimming: 0 bases; J trimming: 5 bases; junction bases outside the gene matches: 2. In DNA form, the CDR3 reads TGTGCCAGCAGTTACTCCGGGACAGGAAATGAAAAACTGTTTTTT. Its translation: CASSYSGTGNEKLFF.

CDR3 DNA sequence: TGCGCCAGCAGTGAGTCAAGGAAGACAGTCCGGAGCTCCTACAATGAGCAGTTCTTC. Protein sequence: CASSESRKTVRSSYNEQFF. The chain recombines TRBV10-1 with TRBJ2-1, with TRBD1 as a possible D gene (5 bases). V was pared by 0 bases and J by 0 bases, with 18 bases between. CDR1 and CDR2 (germline): WNHNN, SYGVQD (reference sequence). The CDR3 length is 19 residues.

V gene TRBV9 combines with J gene TRBJ1-3, with D possibly being TRBD1 (5 bases). The germline gives CDR1 SGDLS, CDR2 YYNGEE. V lost 0 bases and J 2 bases, leaving 6 bases between the germline ends. CDR3 length: 14 amino acids. The chain's CDR3 is CASSVGRAGNTIYF. DNA for the CDR3: TGTGCCAGCAGCGTAGGCAGGGCTGGAAACACCATATATTTT.

The chain carries TRBV12-3 or TRBV12-4 and TRBJ1-2; 7 bases match TRBD1. V trimming: 5 bases; J trimming: 8 bases; junction bases outside the gene matches: 5. The CDR3 is 12 amino acids. As DNA, the CDR3 is TGTGCCAGCAGTCCCGGGACAGAGGGCTACACCTTC. It translates to CASSPGTEGYTF.

V usage is TRBV3-1 (or the pseudogene TRBV3-2) and J usage is TRBJ2-7; D may match TRBD1 or TRBD2 (5 bases each). The CDR3 runs to 12 residues. V was clipped by 2 bases and J by 6 bases, with 8 bases between them. The germline CDR1 and CDR2 sequences are LGHDT and YNNKEL (reference sequence). The CDR3 coding sequence is TGTGCCAGCAGCCAATGGGGGACCGAGCAGTACTTC. This sequence encodes CASSQWGTEQYF.

The rearrangement links TRBV28 to TRBJ1-4; unclear D gene. Germline CDR1 is MDHEN and CDR2 is SYDVKM. The CDR3 is 14 residues long. V lost 2 bases and J lost 8, with 12 bases in between. CDR3 amino acids: CASSLLYPNEKLFF. As DNA, the CDR3 is TGTGCCAGCAGTTTACTCTACCCCAACGAAAAACTGTTTTTT. Full variable domain (outside the CDR3, taken from reference TRBV28 and TRBJ1-4): DVKVTQSSRYLVKRTGEKVFLECVQDMDHENMFWYRQDPGLGLRLIYFSYDVKMKEKGDIPEGYSVSREKKERFSLILESASTNQTSMYLCASSLLYPNEKLFFGSGTQLSVL.

This sequence joins TRBV5-1 and TRBJ2-5, with unresolved D. V was pared by 0 bases and J by 4 bases, with 7 bases between. This CDR3 contains 13 residues. In germline, CDR1 is SGHRS, CDR2 YFSETQ. The CDR3 is CASSLGYRETQYF. DNA of the CDR3: TGCGCCAGCAGCTTGGGCTACCGAGAGACCCAGTACTTC. Combining the CDR3 with reference TRBV5-1 and TRBJ2-5 gives the whole variable domain KAGVTQTPRYLIKTRGQQVTLSCSPISGHRSVSWYQQTPGQGLQFLFEYFSETQRNKGNFPGRFSGRQFSNSRSEMNVSTLELGDSALYLCASSLGYRETQYFGPGTRLLVL.

This chain joins TRBV13 and TRBJ2-5; 9 nucleotides line up with TRBD2. The germline V gene has CDR1 PRHDT and CDR2 FYEKMQ (reference sequence). The junction had 18 bases not matched to a gene; V was cut back by 1 base and J by 6 bases. This CDR3 has 19 residues. The CDR3 spells CASSLARDFGGGAGKTQYF. CDR3 DNA sequence: TGTGCCAGCAGCTTAGCTCGCGATTTCGGCGGGGGGGCAGGAAAGACCCAGTACTTC.

This clone was counted a single time. J is TRBJ1-2 and V is TRBV6-2 or TRBV6-3; unclear D gene. The V end lost 5 bases, the J end lost 4 bases, and 11 bases lay between the germline ends. Per the germline V gene, CDR1 is MNHEY and CDR2 is SVGEGT. The CDR3 has 13 amino acids. In nucleotides, the CDR3 is TGTGCCAGCAGTCCAGCCATAAGCTATGGCTACACCTTC. Protein product: CASSPAISYGYTF.

CDR3 protein: CASSQDYSRDRGFYGYTF. Here the CDR3 DNA reads TGCGCCAGCAGCCAAGATTATTCCCGGGACAGGGGATTTTATGGCTACACCTTC. The rearrangement links TRBV4-1 to TRBJ1-2, with TRBD1 identical over 10 bases. Looked up from germline, CDR1 is MGHRA and CDR2 is YSYEKL. V lost 0 bases and J lost 5; bases outside the gene matches: 12. The CDR3 runs to 18 residues.

This chain joins TRBV7-9 and TRBJ2-6; 8 nucleotides match TRBD1. The J segment lost 0 bases and the V segment lost 11 bases, leaving 9 bases of the junction unmatched. The CDR3 runs 16 residues. Germline CDR1 and CDR2: SEHNR and FQNEAQ (reference sequence). As DNA, the CDR3 is TGTGCCGGAGGTGGGACAGGAGGCTCTGGGGCCAACGTCCTGACTTTC. Translated: CAGGGTGGSGANVLTF.

The chain links TRBV5-1 to TRBJ2-2; the D gene could be TRBD1 or TRBD2 (5 bases each). Between the trimmed V and J ends, which lost 0 bases and 6 bases, there was a span of 15 bases. This CDR3 is 16 amino acids long. Germline assignment: CDR1 SGHRS and CDR2 YFSETQ. CDR3 bases: TGCGCCAGCAGCTTGGTGGCAGGGACCCAAGCCGGGGAGCTGTTTTTT. Encoded protein: CASSLVAGTQAGELFF.

V is TRBV19 and J is TRBJ1-3; D is undetermined. The V end was cut by 5 bases, the J end by 4 bases, with 15 bases between. CDR3 length: 15 amino acids. The germline V gene has CDR1 LNHDA and CDR2 SQIVND (reference sequence). CDR3 DNA sequence: TGTGCCAGTAGTCCCTCTTTGGGGAGGGGAAACACCATATATTTT. This translates into CASSPSLGRGNTIYF.